These 8 T cell receptor beta chains came from one sample sequenced in a study of a mutant IDH1 vaccine in newly diagnosed glioma. The time point denotes: week 23, last vaccination. Doses of 300 ug of mutant IDH1 20-mer peptide were given with topical imiquimod. Libraries were prepared by immunoSEQ multiplex PCR; TCRdb keeps only in-frame clonotypes and omits some of them. In the table there are more than 25,000 clones, 85% to 90% of which are singletons. No antigen has been assigned to these receptors. The sample in question was PBMCs, obtained from a glioma patient whose treatment included an IDH1 peptide vaccine. The receptors were gathered from a man aged 35 to 55 with glioma.

V is TRBV28 and J is TRBJ1-1; D unclear. The CDR3 consists of 13 residues. Germline V CDR1 and CDR2: MDHEN, SYDVKM. Deletions cut 7 bases from V and 0 bases from J, with 9 bases between. CDR3 amino acids: CASNWAMNTEAFF. CDR3 sequence (DNA): TGTGCCAGCAACTGGGCCATGAACACTGAAGCTTTCTTT.

V and J are TRBV5-5 and TRBJ2-7; perhaps TRBD1 as D (6 bases). The CDR3 covers 14 residues. Germline CDR1 and CDR2: SGHKS and YYEKEE (reference sequence). V was shortened by 4 bases and J by 6 bases, with 17 bases between the two germline ends. CDR3 residues: CASSPLQGPGEQYV. CDR3 nucleotides: TGTGCCAGCAGCCCCCTGCAGGGGCCGGGCGAGCAGTACGTC.

This clone was observed a handful of times. The V call is TRBV10-3, the J call TRBJ2-5; D tentatively fits TRBD1 or TRBD2 (6 bases each). This CDR3 comprises 15 residues. Germline V gives CDR1 ENHRY, CDR2 SYGVKD. V dropped 0 bases and J dropped 5 bases, with 13 bases sitting between them. CDR3 loop: CAISESISGAETQYF. The CDR3 bases are TGTGCCATCAGTGAGTCGATTTCGGGGGCTGAGACCCAGTACTTC.

The rearrangement uses TRBV28 and TRBJ2-3; 10 nucleotides line up with TRBD2. The germline gives CDR1 MDHEN, CDR2 SYDVKM. The CDR3 covers 17 residues. J gave up 2 bases and V 5 bases, and 10 bases lay outside the gene matches. CDR3: CASSPNRSGRTTDTQYF. CDR3 sequence (DNA): TGTGCCAGCAGTCCCAACCGTAGCGGGAGGACCACAGATACGCAGTATTTT.

The chain employs TRBV2 and TRBJ2-2; a weak D match, TRBD1 (5 bases). The V end was cut by 2 bases, the J end by 3 bases, with 10 bases between. The CDR3 sequence is 15 residues long. The germline gives CDR1 SNHLY, CDR2 FYNNEI. This CDR3 is CASSERTPHTGELFF. The CDR3, as DNA: TGTGCCAGCAGTGAACGGACACCACACACCGGGGAGCTGTTTTTT.

The rearrangement uses TRBV11-3 and TRBJ1-1; 8 bases are shared with TRBD1. CDR1 is SGHNT and CDR2 is YENEEA in the germline V gene. With V trimmed by 5 bases and J by 5 bases, 7 bases remained unmatched. The CDR3 has 14 amino acids. The CDR3 region has the DNA TGTGCCAGCAGCGAGGGACAGGAGTATACTGAAGCTTTCTTT. Translation gives CASSEGQEYTEAFF.

This sequence joins TRBV6-1 and TRBJ2-5, with D perhaps given as TRBD1 or TRBD2 (5 bases each). The CDR3 spans 14 residues. Germline V CDR1 and CDR2: MNHNS, SASEGT. The germline V and J ends were trimmed by 8 bases and 5 bases, with 18 bases remaining between them. The CDR3 here is CASSKRGLAETQYF. CDR3 coding DNA: TGTGCCAGCTCCAAACGGGGCCTAGCCGAGACCCAGTACTTC.

V gene TRBV4-1 combines with J gene TRBJ1-2, with D possibly matching TRBD1 (5 bases). The ends were cut back, 4 bases at V and 4 bases at J, with 10 bases in the middle. Germline V gene data show CDR1 as MGHRA and CDR2 as YSYEKL. The CDR3 consists of 13 residues. The CDR3 is CASSLTEGYGYTF. The DNA of the CDR3 is TGCGCCAGCAGCCTGACAGAAGGCTATGGCTACACCTTC.